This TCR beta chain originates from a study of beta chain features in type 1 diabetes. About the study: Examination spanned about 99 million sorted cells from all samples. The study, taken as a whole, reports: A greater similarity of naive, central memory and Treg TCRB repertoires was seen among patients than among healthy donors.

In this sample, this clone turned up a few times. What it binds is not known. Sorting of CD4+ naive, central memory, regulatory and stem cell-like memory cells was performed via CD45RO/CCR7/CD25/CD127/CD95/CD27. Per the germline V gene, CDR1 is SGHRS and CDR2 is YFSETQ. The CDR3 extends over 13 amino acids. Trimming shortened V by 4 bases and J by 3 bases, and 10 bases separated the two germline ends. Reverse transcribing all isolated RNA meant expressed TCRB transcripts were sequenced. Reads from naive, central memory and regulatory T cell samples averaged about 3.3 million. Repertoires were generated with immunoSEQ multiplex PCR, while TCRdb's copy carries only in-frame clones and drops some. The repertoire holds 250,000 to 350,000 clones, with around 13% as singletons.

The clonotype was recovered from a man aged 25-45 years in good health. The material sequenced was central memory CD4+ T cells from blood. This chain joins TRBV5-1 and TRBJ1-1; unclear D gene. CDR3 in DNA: TGCGCCAGCAGCGAACTCGGTGACACTGAAGCTTTCTTT. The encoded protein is CASSELGDTEAFF.